A single sample is the source of the 2 T cell receptor beta chains below, sequenced in a study of blood T cell repertoires in COVID-19. Profiled with immunoSEQ multiplex PCR; TCRdb holds only in-frame clones, not every one. The sample lists approximately 86,000 clones; around four fifths were seen once. Sequencing input: peripheral blood. These receptors all stem from a man over 45 with acute or convalescent COVID-19.

The chain uses TRBV5-1 and TRBJ1-1, with 8 bases matching TRBD1. The CDR3 has 16 amino acids. The V gene end was trimmed by 4 bases and the J gene end by 0 bases; junction bases not matched to a gene: 8. Germline V CDR1 and CDR2: SGHRS, YFSETQ. CDR3 sequence (DNA): TGCGCCAGCAGCCCCGGGACAGGCCGCATGAACACTGAAGCTTTCTTT. It codes for CASSPGTGRMNTEAFF.

The rearrangement uses TRBV11-1 and TRBJ2-5; TRBD2 might be the D (5 bases). Trimming removed 5 bases at V and 2 bases at J, with 12 bases between. Germline CDR1 and CDR2: SGHAT and FQDESV (reference sequence). The CDR3 is 14 residues long. CDR3 in DNA: TGTGCCAGCAGCCCTCGGAGGTCTCAAGAGACCCAGTACTTC. Translation: CASSPRRSQETQYF.